Listed here is a single T cell receptor (beta chain). Via MiXCR, TCRdb re-called the 5' RACE reads, giving one row per CDR3 protein. The sample lists about 470,000 distinct CDR3 sequences, roughly 25% seen once, with around 13% in the top ten. Deletions cut 5 bases from V and 0 bases from J, with 15 bases between. This CDR3 is 16 amino acids long. The entry originates in a study of T-cell memory formation after mild COVID-19. Sample: PBMCs or a T cell subset sorted from them (not recorded which). The V and J genes are TRBV12-3 or TRBV12-4 and TRBJ2-3; perhaps D is TRBD1 or TRBD2 (5 bases each). The sequence came from an adult woman who had mild COVID-19 (a few samples of this study predate the infection). Cell type and time point are not known. The CDR3: CASSPPRGPSTDTQYF. Here the CDR3 DNA reads TGTGCCAGCAGTCCACCACGGGGACCGAGCACAGATACGCAGTATTTT.